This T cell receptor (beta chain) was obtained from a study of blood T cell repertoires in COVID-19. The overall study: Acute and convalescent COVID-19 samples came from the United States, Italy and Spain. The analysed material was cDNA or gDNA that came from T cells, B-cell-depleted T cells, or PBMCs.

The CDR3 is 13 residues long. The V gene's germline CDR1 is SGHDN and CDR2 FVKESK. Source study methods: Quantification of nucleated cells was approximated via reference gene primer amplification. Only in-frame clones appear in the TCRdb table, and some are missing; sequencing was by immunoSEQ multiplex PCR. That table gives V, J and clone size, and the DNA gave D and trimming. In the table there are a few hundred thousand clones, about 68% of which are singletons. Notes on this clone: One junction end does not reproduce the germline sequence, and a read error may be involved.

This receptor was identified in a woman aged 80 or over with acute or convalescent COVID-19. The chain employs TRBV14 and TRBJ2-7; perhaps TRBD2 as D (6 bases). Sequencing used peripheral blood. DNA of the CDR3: TGTGCCAGCAGCCAGTATCTTGGACTAAGGCCAAACTTC. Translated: CASSQYLGLRPNF.